One sample yielded the 14 T cell receptor beta chains listed below, sequenced in a study of CXCR3-negative and CXCR3-positive naive CD8 T cells. Study-wide results and caveats: A higher hydrophobicity marked the TRB CDR3s of CXCR3-positive naive cells versus CXCR3-negative naive cells.

Each TRB cDNA library was prepared by 5' RACE (with UMI labels). Each CDR3 protein gets one entry in TCRdb, which reprocessed the 5' RACE reads and gives no DNA. This table lists over 50,000 distinct CDR3 sequences. Their recognized antigens are unknown. Material: naive CXCR3+ CD8+ T cells from blood. Subset in this sample: CD45RO-CCR7+CD27+CD95- naive CD8+ T cells expressing CXCR3 (TNR3+). The receptors shown here come from a human donor in good health. Some clones in this sample may be carry-over from other donors' samples.

The chain recombines TRBV27 with TRBJ2-3; as DNA is missing, the TRBD1 call by TCRdb cannot be tested. CDR3 length: 16 residues. The germline CDR1 and CDR2 sequences are MNHEY and SMNVEV (reference sequence). The CDR3 loop reads CASSSSQGAKRDTQYF.

The chain carries TRBV29-1 and TRBJ2-3. This CDR3 contains 13 residues. Germline CDR1 reads SQVTM; CDR2 reads ANQGSEA. CDR3 amino acids: CSVEELSTDTQYF.

This chain uses TRBV7-9 with TRBJ2-7; TCRdb's D gene call, TRBD1, goes unchecked for lack of DNA. CDR1 and CDR2 from the germline V gene are SEHNR and FQNEAQ (reference sequence). This CDR3 region has 15 residues. The CDR3 loop reads CASSQHRDGSYEQYF.

The chain employs TRBV4-2 and TRBJ2-3. This CDR3 is built from 14 residues. The germline V gene encodes CDR1 LGHNA and CDR2 YNFKEQ. CDR3 protein: CASSQASDTDTQYF.

The chain employs TRBV27 and TRBJ2-7; TCRdb calls TRBD2, which cannot be checked without DNA. Germline V lookup: CDR1 MNHEY, CDR2 SMNVEV (reference sequence). The CDR3 sequence is 13 residues long. CDR3: CASRRGSYYEQYF.

V is TRBV7-9 and J is TRBJ2-5; there is no DNA to check the TCRdb D call of TRBD1. Germline lookup yields CDR1 SEHNR and CDR2 FQNEAQ (reference sequence). CDR3 length: 14 residues. CDR3 in amino acids: CASSEAGGDETQYF.

The chain combines TRBV7-2 with TRBJ1-4; TCRdb reports TRBD1, a call that lacks DNA to check it against. The CDR3 spans 16 residues. Germline V lookup: CDR1 SGHTA, CDR2 FQGNSA. CDR3 sequence: CASSFWGIGTNEKLFF.

The chain couples TRBV21-1 to TRBJ2-5; TCRdb reports TRBD2, a call that lacks DNA to check it against. TRBV21-1 is deemed a pseudogene. The CDR3 totals 15 residues. CDR3 loop: CASSKAVAGQETQYF.

V usage is TRBV6-6 and J usage is TRBJ1-5; TCRdb gives TRBD1 as the D gene, but with no DNA this cannot be confirmed. The CDR3 runs to 15 residues. Germline CDR1 reads MNHNY; CDR2 reads SVGAGI (reference sequence). CDR3 in amino acids: CASTGFGDGDQPQHF.

This chain connects TRBV10-3 to TRBJ2-5; TCRdb designates TRBD2, a call that cannot be tested without DNA. Germline CDR1 and CDR2: ENHRY and SYGVKD. This CDR3 region has 17 residues. The CDR3 protein is CAISESWSSVVQETQYF.

Considering frequency, this clonotype is medium-sized. The chain links TRBV11-3 to TRBJ2-1; no DNA is available, so the TRBD2 call from TCRdb remains unchecked. This CDR3 has 17 residues. Germline V gene data show CDR1 as SGHNT and CDR2 as YENEEA. CDR3 loop: CASSSSLRGASYNEQFF.

The J gene is TRBJ2-5, the V gene TRBV12-3 or TRBV12-4; TCRdb gives TRBD1 as the D gene, but with no DNA this cannot be confirmed. The CDR3 is made up of 15 amino acids. CDR3 sequence reads: CASSISGGAEKTQYF.

The chain recombines TRBV2 with TRBJ2-1. The CDR3 runs 15 residues. Per germline, CDR1 SNHLY and CDR2 FYNNEI. The CDR3 reads CASSQNVASYNEQFF. The entire variable domain, with the rest obtained from reference TRBV2 and TRBJ2-1, is as follows: EPEVTQTPSHQVTQMGQEVILRCVPISNHLYFYWYRQILGQKVEFLVSFYNNEISEKSEIFDDQFSVERPDGSNFTLKIRSTKLEDSAMYFCASSQNVASYNEQFFGPGTRLTVL.

This sequence joins TRBV20-1 and TRBJ2-1; TCRdb's assignment of TRBD2 cannot be checked, as there is no DNA. CDR1 is DFQATT, CDR2 SNEGSKA, per germline (reference sequence). CDR3 length: 14 residues. The CDR3 here is CSASSSGGLNEQFF.